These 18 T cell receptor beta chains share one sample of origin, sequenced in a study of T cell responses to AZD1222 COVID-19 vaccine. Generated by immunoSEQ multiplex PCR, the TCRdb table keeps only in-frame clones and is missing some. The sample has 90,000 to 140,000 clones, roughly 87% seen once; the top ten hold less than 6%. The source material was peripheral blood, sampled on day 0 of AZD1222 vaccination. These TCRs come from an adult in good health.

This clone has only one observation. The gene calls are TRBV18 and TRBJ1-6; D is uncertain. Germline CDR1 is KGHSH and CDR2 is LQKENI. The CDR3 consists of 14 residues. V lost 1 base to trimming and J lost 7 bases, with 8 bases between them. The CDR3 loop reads CASSPLDQNSPLHF. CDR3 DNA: TGTGCCAGCTCACCACTCGATCAGAATTCACCCCTCCACTTT. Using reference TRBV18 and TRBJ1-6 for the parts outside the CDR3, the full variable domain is NAGVMQNPRHLVRRRGQEARLRCSPMKGHSHVYWYRQLPEEGLKFMVYLQKENIIDESGMPKERFSAEFPKEGPSILRIQQVVRGDSAAYFCASSPLDQNSPLHFGNGTRLTVT.

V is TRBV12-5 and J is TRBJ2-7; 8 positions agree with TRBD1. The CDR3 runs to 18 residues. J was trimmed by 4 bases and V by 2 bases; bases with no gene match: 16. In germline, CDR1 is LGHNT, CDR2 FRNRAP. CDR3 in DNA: TGTGCTAGTGGTTTGCCCCCCGGACAGGGAAGAACCTTATACGAGCAGTACTTC. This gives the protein CASGLPPGQGRTLYEQYF.

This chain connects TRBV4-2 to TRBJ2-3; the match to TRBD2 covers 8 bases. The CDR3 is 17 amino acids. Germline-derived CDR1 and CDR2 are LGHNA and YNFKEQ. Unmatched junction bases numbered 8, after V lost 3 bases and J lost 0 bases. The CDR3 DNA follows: TGTGCCAGCAGCCATCAAGCGCAGCGGGGGAGCACAGATACGCAGTATTTT. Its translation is CASSHQAQRGSTDTQYF.

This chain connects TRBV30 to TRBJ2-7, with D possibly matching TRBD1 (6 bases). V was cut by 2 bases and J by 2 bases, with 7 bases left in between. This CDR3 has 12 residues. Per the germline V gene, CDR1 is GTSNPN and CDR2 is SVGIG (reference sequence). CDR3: CAWSSGAYEQYF. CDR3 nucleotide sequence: TGTGCCTGGAGTTCAGGGGCCTACGAGCAGTACTTC.

The CDR3: CASSSLHLSGNTIYF. The CDR3 coding sequence is TGTGCCAGCAGTTCCTTACACCTCTCTGGAAACACCATATATTTT. This rearrangement joins TRBV28 to TRBJ1-3, with D unresolved. This CDR3 has 15 residues. Trimming shortened V by 4 bases and J by 0 bases, and 10 bases separated the two germline ends. CDR1 and CDR2 (germline): MDHEN, SYDVKM.

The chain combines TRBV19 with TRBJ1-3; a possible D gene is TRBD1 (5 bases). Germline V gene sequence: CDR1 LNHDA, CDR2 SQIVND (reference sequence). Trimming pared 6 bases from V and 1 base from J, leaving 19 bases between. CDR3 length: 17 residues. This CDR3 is CASSLGGDGLSGNTIYF. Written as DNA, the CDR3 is TGTGCCAGTAGCCTTGGCGGGGACGGCCTGTCTGGAAACACCATATATTTT.

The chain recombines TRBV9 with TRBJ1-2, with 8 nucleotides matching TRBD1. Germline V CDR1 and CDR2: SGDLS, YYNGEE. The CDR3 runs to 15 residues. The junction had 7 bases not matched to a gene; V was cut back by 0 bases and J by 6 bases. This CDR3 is CASSVAAGQGDGYTF. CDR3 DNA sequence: TGTGCCAGCAGCGTAGCTGCCGGACAGGGAGATGGCTACACCTTC.

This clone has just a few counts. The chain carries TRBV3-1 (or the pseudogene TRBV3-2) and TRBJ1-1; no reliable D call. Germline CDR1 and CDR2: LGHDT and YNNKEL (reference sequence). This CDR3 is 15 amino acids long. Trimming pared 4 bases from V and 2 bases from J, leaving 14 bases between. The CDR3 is CASSLELDRNTEAFF. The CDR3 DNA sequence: TGTGCCAGCAGCCTAGAACTCGACCGTAACACTGAAGCTTTCTTT.

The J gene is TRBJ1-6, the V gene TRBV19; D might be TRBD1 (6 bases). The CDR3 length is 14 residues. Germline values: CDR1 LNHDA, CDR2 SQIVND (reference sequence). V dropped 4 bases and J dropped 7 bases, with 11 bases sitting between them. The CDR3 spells CASSRDKINSPLHF. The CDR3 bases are TGTGCCAGTAGTAGGGACAAGATAAATTCACCCCTCCACTTT.

The CDR3 sequence is CASSGGRETGELFF. DNA of the CDR3: TGTGCCAGCAGCGGGGGGCGCGAGACCGGGGAGCTGTTTTTT. The rearrangement links TRBV25-1 to TRBJ2-2; possible D gene TRBD2, 7 bases. Germline assignment: CDR1 MGHDK and CDR2 SYGVNS. The CDR3 runs 14 residues. Trimming shortened V by 6 bases and J by 5 bases, and 13 bases separated the two germline ends. Full variable domain (remainder filled in from reference TRBV25-1 and TRBJ2-2): EADIYQTPRYLVIGTGKKITLECSQTMGHDKMYWYQQDPGMELHLIHYSYGVNSTEKGDLSSESTVSRIRTEHFPLTLESARPSHTSQYLCASSGGRETGELFFGEGSRLTVL.

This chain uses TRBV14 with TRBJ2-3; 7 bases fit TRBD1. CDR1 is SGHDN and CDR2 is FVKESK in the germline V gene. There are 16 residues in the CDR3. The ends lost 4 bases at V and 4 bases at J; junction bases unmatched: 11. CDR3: CASSPPGQWPPDTQYF. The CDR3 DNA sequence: TGTGCCAGCAGCCCCCCGGGACAGTGGCCCCCAGATACGCAGTATTTT. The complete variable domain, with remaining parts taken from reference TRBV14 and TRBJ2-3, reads EAGVTQFPSHSVIEKGQTVTLRCDPISGHDNLYWYRRVMGKEIKFLLHFVKESKQDESGMPNNRFLAERTGGTYSTLKVQPAELEDSGVYFCASSPPGQWPPDTQYFGPGTRLTVL.

The chain's CDR3 is CASSEAGILAGITGELFF. DNA of the CDR3: TGCGCCAGCAGCGAAGCGGGGATACTAGCGGGGATCACCGGGGAGCTGTTTTTT. This chain links TRBV5-1 with TRBJ2-2, with 10 bases identical to TRBD2. The CDR3 length is 18 residues. Looked up from germline, CDR1 is SGHRS and CDR2 is YFSETQ. V lost 4 bases, J lost 4 bases, and 13 bases stayed unmatched.

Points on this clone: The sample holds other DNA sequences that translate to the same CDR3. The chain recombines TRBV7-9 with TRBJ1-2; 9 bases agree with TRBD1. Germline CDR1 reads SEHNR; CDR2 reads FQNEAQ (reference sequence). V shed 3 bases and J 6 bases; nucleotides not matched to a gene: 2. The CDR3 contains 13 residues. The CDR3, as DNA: TGTGCCAGCAGCTTCGGGACAGGGAATGGCTACACCTTC. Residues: CASSFGTGNGYTF.

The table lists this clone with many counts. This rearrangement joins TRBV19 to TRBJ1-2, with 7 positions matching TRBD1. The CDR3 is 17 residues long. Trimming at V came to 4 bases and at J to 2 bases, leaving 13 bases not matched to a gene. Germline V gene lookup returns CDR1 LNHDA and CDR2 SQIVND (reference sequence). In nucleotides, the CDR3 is TGTGCCAGTAGTAGCCCACGGGACCGGGACAGCAACTATGGCTACACCTTC. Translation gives CASSSPRDRDSNYGYTF. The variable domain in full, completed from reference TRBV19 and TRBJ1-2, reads DGGITQSPKYLFRKEGQNVTLSCEQNLNHDAMYWYRQDPGQGLRLIYYSQIVNDFQKGDIAEGYSVSREKKESFPLTVTSAQKNPTAFYLCASSSPRDRDSNYGYTFGSGTRLTVV.

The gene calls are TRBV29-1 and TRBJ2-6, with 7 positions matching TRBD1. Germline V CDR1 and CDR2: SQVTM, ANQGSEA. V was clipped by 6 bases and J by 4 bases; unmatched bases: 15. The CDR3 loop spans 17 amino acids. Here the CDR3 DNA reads TGCAGCGTCGACGGACAGGCGCCCCCGAGGGGGGCCAACGTCCTGACTTTC. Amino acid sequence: CSVDGQAPPRGANVLTF.

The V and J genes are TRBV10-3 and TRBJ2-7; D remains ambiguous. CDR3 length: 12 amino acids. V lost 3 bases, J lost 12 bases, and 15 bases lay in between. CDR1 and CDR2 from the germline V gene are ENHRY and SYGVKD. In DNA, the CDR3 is TGTGCCATCAGTGAAGTTCGGCAGGTTTCGTACTTC. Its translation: CAISEVRQVSYF.

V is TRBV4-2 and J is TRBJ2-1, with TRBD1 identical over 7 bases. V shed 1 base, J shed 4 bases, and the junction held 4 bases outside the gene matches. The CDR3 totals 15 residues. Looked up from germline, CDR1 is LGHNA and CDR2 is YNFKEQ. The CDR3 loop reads CASSQGTGDYNEQFF. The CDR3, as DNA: TGTGCCAGCAGCCAAGGGACAGGAGATTACAATGAGCAGTTCTTC.

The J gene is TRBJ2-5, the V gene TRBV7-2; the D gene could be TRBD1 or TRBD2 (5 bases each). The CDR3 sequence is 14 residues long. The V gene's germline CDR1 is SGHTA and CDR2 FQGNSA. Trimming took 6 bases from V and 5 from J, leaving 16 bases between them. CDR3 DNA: TGTGCCAGCAGAAGGGACCTGCAGCGGGAGACCCAGTACTTC. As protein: CASRRDLQRETQYF.